This T cell receptor (beta chain) was retrieved from a study of blood T cell repertoires in COVID-19. Overall study: The analysed material was cDNA or gDNA that came from T cells, B-cell-depleted T cells, or PBMCs.

Authors' processing steps: Amplifying reference gene primers gave estimates of nucleated cell counts. The assay was immunoSEQ multiplex PCR, and TCRdb's table has in-frame clones only and misses some. The V and J calls and the clone size are those of that table, but D and trimming were determined from the DNA. The repertoire holds 250,000 to 300,000 clones, with about nine tenths as singletons. The CDR3 consists of 14 residues. From germline, CDR1 is SGHRS and CDR2 YFSETQ. V lost 3 bases to trimming and J lost 3 bases; unmatched junction nucleotides: 3. The sample comprised PBMCs or T cells enriched from blood (not recorded which). The receptor was isolated from a woman aged 40 to 50 with acute COVID-19. The chain joins TRBV5-1 to TRBJ1-3; TRBD1 aligns across 7 bases. CDR3 bases: TGCGCCAGCAGCTCGACAGGGCTTGGAAACACCATATATTTT. It is translated as CASSSTGLGNTIYF.